These T cell receptor beta chains were read from a single sample in a study of CD8 T cells in Susac syndrome. TCRdb re-derived calls from the immunoSEQ multiplex PCR reads in MiXCR, one entry per CDR3 protein. This table holds 180,000 or so distinct CDR3 sequences, 90% to 97% found once. Sequencing was performed on CD4+ T cells from PBMCs. Receptors originate from a human donor with multiple sclerosis. The CDR3 runs from the conserved cysteine through the conserved F or W. The D gene is left open where the match is weak. Expanded clones get a size class; other rows say once, few or many, or leave the size out.

TRBJ2-1 | NA | NA | TRBV20-1 | CSAKRGRNEQFF | TGCAGTGCTAAGAGGGGGAGGAATGAGCAGTTCTTC
TRBJ1-2 | NA | NA | TRBV7-2 | CASSLEQPTLYGYTF | TGTGCCAGCAGCTTAGAACAGCCGACTCTCTATGGCTACACCTTC
TRBJ2-7 | NA | NA | TRBV25-1 | CASSEQTGTYEQYF | TGTGCCAGCAGTGAACAAACAGGAACCTACGAGCAGTACTTC
TRBJ2-7 | NA | NA | TRBV5-4 | CASSSDPRNEQYF | TGTGCCAGCAGCTCGGACCCAAGAAACGAGCAGTACTTC
TRBJ1-1 | NA | TRBD1 | TRBV20-1 | CSARDFLRTGIEAFF | TGCAGTGCTAGAGACTTTTTACGGACAGGAATAGAAGCTTTCTTT
TRBJ2-2 | NA | NA | TRBV7-2 | CASTPGGTLVSGELFF | TGTGCCAGCACCCCCGGAGGGACGCTAGTCTCCGGGGAGCTGTTTTTT
TRBJ2-7 | NA | TRBD1 | TRBV24-1 | CATSDLRDRGLSYEQYF | TGTGCCACCAGTGATCTCCGGGACAGGGGGCTGTCCTACGAGCAGTACTTC
TRBJ1-4 | once | NA | TRBV7-9 | CASSLGSTANEKLFF | TGTGCCAGCAGCTTAGGCTCGACGGCGAATGAAAAACTGTTTTTT
TRBJ2-7 | NA | TRBD2 | TRBV20-1 | CSAEYLAGANYEQYF | TGCAGTGCCGAATACTTAGCGGGGGCCAACTACGAGCAGTACTTC
TRBJ1-2 | NA | NA | TRBV27 | CASSLGGLPYGYTF | TGTGCCAGCAGTTTAGGTGGGCTCCCCTATGGCTACACCTTC
TRBJ2-1 | NA | NA | TRBV6-5 | CASGRAGVNEQFF | TGTGCCAGCGGCCGGGCAGGGGTCAATGAGCAGTTCTTC
TRBJ1-1 | NA | NA | TRBV3-1 | CASSQYRDNTEAFF | TGTGCCAGCAGCCAATACCGGGACAACACTGAAGCTTTCTTT
TRBJ1-2 | once | NA | TRBV3-1 | CASSLAVRGYGYTF | TGTGCCAGCAGCCTGGCGGTTCGGGGCTATGGCTACACCTTC
TRBJ2-4 | NA | NA | TRBV12-3/TRBV12-4 | CASSLGAKFYF | TGTGCCAGCAGTTTAGGTGCAAAGTTTTACTTC
TRBJ1-2 | NA | TRBD1 | TRBV20-1 | CSATSTGGNYGYTF | TGCAGTGCTACCTCGACAGGGGGTAACTATGGCTACACCTTC
TRBJ1-2 | NA | NA | TRBV9 | CASSPGGGTNYGYTF | TGTGCCAGCAGCCCCGGGGGAGGGACCAACTATGGCTACACCTTC
TRBJ1-1 | NA | TRBD1 | TRBV5-4 | CASSSGDRGYTEAFF | TGTGCCAGCAGCTCCGGGGACAGGGGGTACACTGAAGCTTTCTTT
TRBJ1-4 | NA | NA | TRBV12-3/TRBV12-4 | CASRPAGNEKLFF | TGTGCCAGCAGGCCAGCCGGTAATGAAAAACTGTTTTTT
TRBJ2-6 | NA | NA | TRBV19 | CASSWASSGANVLTF | TGTGCCAGTAGTTGGGCCAGCTCTGGGGCCAACGTCCTGACTTTC
TRBJ2-7 | NA | NA | TRBV2 | CASSGLESYEQYF | TGTGCCAGCAGTGGGCTGGAATCCTACGAGCAGTACTTC
TRBJ2-3 | NA | TRBD2 | TRBV20-1 | CSAQSGGPSTDTQYF | TGCAGTGCACAGAGCGGGGGCCCATCCACAGATACGCAGTATTTT
TRBJ1-2 | once | NA | TRBV30 | CAWSVRRGYTF | TGTGCCTGGAGTGTACGTCGTGGCTACACCTTC
TRBJ2-1 | NA | NA | TRBV30 | CAWTLRNEQFF | TGTGCCTGGACCCTTCGCAATGAGCAGTTCTTC
TRBJ1-6 | NA | NA | TRBV7-9 | CASSPWGGSYNSPLHF | TGTGCCAGCAGCCCGTGGGGAGGGTCCTATAATTCACCCCTCCACTTT
TRBJ1-2 | NA | NA | TRBV30 | CAWSVRNLYGYTF | TGTGCCTGGAGTGTGAGGAACTTGTATGGCTACACCTTC
TRBJ2-7 | NA | NA | TRBV20-1 | CSASSTYEQYF | TGCAGTGCTAGCAGCACCTACGAGCAGTACTTC
TRBJ2-3 | NA | NA | TRBV7-9 | CASSLWGYTDTQYF | TGTGCCAGCAGCTTATGGGGCTACACAGATACGCAGTATTTT
TRBJ2-7 | NA | NA | TRBV5-1 | CASSLAARPGEQYF | TGCGCCAGCAGCTTGGCGGCGCGCCCGGGTGAGCAGTACTTC
TRBJ2-7 | NA | NA | TRBV7-8 | CASTESSSTYEQYF | TGTGCCAGCACCGAGTCAAGTTCCACCTACGAGCAGTACTTC
TRBJ1-5 | NA | NA | TRBV28 | CASITGWNQPQHF | TGTGCCAGCATCACAGGGTGGAATCAGCCCCAGCATTTT
TRBJ2-3 | NA | NA | TRBV18 | CASSPRGDTQYF | TGTGCCAGCTCACCACGTGGAGATACGCAGTATTTT
TRBJ2-1 | few | TRBD1 | TRBV3-1 | CASSQHTGTGVEQFF | TGTGCCAGCAGCCAGCATACCGGGACAGGGGTTGAGCAGTTCTTC
TRBJ2-1 | NA | NA | TRBV4-3 | CASSQEFSGANEQFF | TGCGCCAGCAGCCAAGAGTTCAGCGGCGCTAATGAGCAGTTCTTC
TRBJ2-5 | NA | TRBD1 | TRBV20-1 | CSARIQGARETQYF | TGCAGTGCTAGAATACAGGGGGCGCGTGAGACCCAGTACTTC
TRBJ1-1 | NA | NA | TRBV27 | CASRPTHQGHTEAFF | TGTGCCAGCAGACCGACCCATCAGGGACACACTGAAGCTTTCTTT
TRBJ2-5 | NA | TRBD1 | TRBV6-5 | CASSYDRGQETQYF | TGTGCCAGCAGTTACGACAGGGGTCAAGAGACCCAGTACTTC
TRBJ1-1 | NA | NA | TRBV12-3/TRBV12-4 | CASSQSHGTNTEAFF | TGTGCCAGCAGCCAGAGTCATGGGACGAACACTGAAGCTTTCTTT
TRBJ1-6 | NA | TRBD1 | TRBV12-3/TRBV12-4 | CASSPRDRGDSPLHF | TGTGCCAGCAGTCCACGGGACAGGGGAGATTCACCCCTCCACTTT
TRBJ2-5 | NA | TRBD2 | TRBV3-1 | CASSTRLAGSQETQYF | TGTGCCAGCAGCACACGACTAGCGGGAAGTCAAGAGACCCAGTACTTC
TRBJ2-1 | NA | NA | TRBV5-6 | CASSSGQHYNEQFF | TGTGCCAGCAGCTCTGGACAGCACTACAATGAGCAGTTCTTC
TRBJ1-6 | NA | TRBD1 | TRBV7-2 | CASSLRQGSTPLHF | TGTGCCAGCAGCTTACGACAGGGAAGTACCCCCCTCCACTTT
TRBJ2-1 | NA | NA | TRBV13 | CASTIFNEQFF | TGTGCCAGCACCATATTCAATGAGCAGTTCTTC
TRBJ1-2 | NA | NA | TRBV29-1 | CSVERDATYGYTF | TGCAGCGTTGAACGGGACGCCACCTATGGCTACACCTTC
TRBJ2-5 | NA | NA | TRBV18 | CASSPLSAGQQETQYF | TGTGCCAGCTCACCACTGTCGGCAGGACAACAAGAGACCCAGTACTTC
TRBJ1-1 | once | TRBD1 | TRBV9 | CASSASRGQGTFF | TGTGCCAGCAGCGCCTCCCGAGGACAGGGGACTTTCTTT
TRBJ2-3 | NA | TRBD2 | TRBV5-1 | CASSLRGLAGDTQYF | TGCGCCAGCAGCTTGCGGGGACTAGCGGGGGACACGCAGTATTTT
TRBJ1-1 | NA | NA | TRBV3-1 | CASSQAGGGGEAFF | TGTGCCAGCAGCCAAGCGGGCGGTGGAGGTGAAGCTTTCTTT
TRBJ2-7 | NA | NA | TRBV29-1 | CSAVGPTGREQYF | TGCAGCGCTGTGGGGCCGACAGGGAGGGAGCAGTACTTC
TRBJ1-2 | NA | TRBD1 | TRBV29-1 | CSVDSTGDGYTF | TGCAGCGTTGATAGTACAGGGGATGGCTACACCTTC
TRBJ1-2 | NA | NA | TRBV6-2/TRBV6-3 | CASSHIPGYGYTF | TGTGCCAGCAGTCACATCCCAGGCTATGGCTACACCTTC
TRBJ1-1 | NA | NA | TRBV7-2 | CASSLRAMNTEAFF | TGTGCCAGCAGCTTAAGGGCCATGAACACTGAAGCTTTCTTT
TRBJ1-1 | NA | TRBD1 | TRBV23-1 | CASSLPQGAAFF | TGCGCCAGCAGTCTTCCTCAGGGGGCAGCTTTCTTT
TRBJ2-5 | NA | TRBD2 | TRBV20-1 | CSARRPGLGGGETQYF | TGCAGTGCTAGACGCCCCGGACTAGGTGGAGGAGAGACCCAGTACTTC